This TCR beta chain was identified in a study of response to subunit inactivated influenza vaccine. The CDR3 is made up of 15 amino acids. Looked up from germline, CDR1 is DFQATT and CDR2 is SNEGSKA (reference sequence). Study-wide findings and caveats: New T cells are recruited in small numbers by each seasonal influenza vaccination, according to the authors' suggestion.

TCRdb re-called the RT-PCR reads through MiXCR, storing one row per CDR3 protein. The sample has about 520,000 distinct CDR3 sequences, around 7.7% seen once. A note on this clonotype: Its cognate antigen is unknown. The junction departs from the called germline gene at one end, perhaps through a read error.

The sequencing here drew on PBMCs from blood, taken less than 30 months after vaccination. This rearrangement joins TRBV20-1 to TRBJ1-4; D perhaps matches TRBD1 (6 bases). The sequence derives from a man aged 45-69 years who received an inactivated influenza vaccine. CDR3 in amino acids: CSARSAGATKEKLFF. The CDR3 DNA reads TGCAGTGCTAGATCTGCGGGGGCAACTAAAGAAAAACTGTTTTTT.